One sample yielded the 25 T cell receptor beta chains listed below, sequenced in a study of tissue T cells after allogeneic stem cell transplantation. Measured with immunoSEQ multiplex PCR; TCRdb has only the in-frame clones, and not every one. The sample shows more than 20,000 clones, over 60% of them seen only once. Source material: spleen. All receptors derive from a female BALB/c mouse in good health. For this mouse line, the MHC haplotype is H2-d.

Remarks on this clone: The genes and germline here are from mouse. The CDR3 end lies 1 residue beyond the end of the read and is filled in from the germline J gene. The chain employs TRBV1 and TRBJ2-1; D might be TRBD1 (5 bases). CDR1 NSQYPW and CDR2 LRSPGD come from the germline V gene (reference sequence). V lost 3 bases and J lost 1, with 7 bases in between. The CDR3 consists of 14 residues. The chain's CDR3 is CTCSAWTNYAEQFF. The CDR3 bases that were read are TGCACCTGCAGTGCTTGGACAAACTATGCTGAGCAGTTC.

This clone was counted a single time. All gene names here are mouse names. Coverage ceases 1 residue before the CDR3 finishes, and the germline J gene fills in the end. The chain recombines TRBV13-2 with TRBJ2-5; perhaps TRBD2 as D (6 bases). From germline, CDR1 is NNHNN and CDR2 SYGAGS (reference sequence). CDR3 length: 15 amino acids. Trimming cost V 1 base and J 0 bases, with 9 bases left between them. Partial CDR3 DNA: TGTGCCAGCGGTGATAGGGACTTTAACCAAGACACCCAGTAC. Translated: CASGDRDFNQDTQY. The complete CDR3 reads CASGDRDFNQDTQYF.

This clone came up once. Genes here carry mouse names. Read sequence stops 1 residue before the CDR3 end, and the germline J gene provides the missing end. The rearrangement joins TRBV13-1 to TRBJ2-4, with TRBD2 matching over 11 bases. CDR3 size: 14 residues. CDR1 and CDR2 (germline): NSHNY, SYGAGN. After removal of 2 bases from V and 5 bases from J, the junction contained 1 base not matched to a gene. The sequenced part of the CDR3 DNA is TGTGCCAGCAGTGAAGGGACTGGGGGAAACACCTTGTAC. Translation: CASSEGTGGNTLY. The whole CDR3 sequence is CASSEGTGGNTLYF.

Concerning this clone: Genes here carry mouse names. Read data end 1 residue before the CDR3 end; the end is taken from the germline J gene. Other DNA sequences from this sample encode an identical CDR3 as well. The rearrangement joins TRBV5 to TRBJ2-1; D is uncertain. CDR1 LGHNA and CDR2 YNLKQL come from the germline V gene (reference sequence). This CDR3 region has 14 residues. V gave up 2 bases and J gave up 1 base, with 6 bases separating them. The DNA read from the CDR3 is TGTGCCAGCAGCCAACCGGGAAACTATGCTGAGCAGTTC. This codes for CASSQPGNYAEQF. The entire CDR3 protein reads CASSQPGNYAEQFF.

As regards this clone: Germline and genes: mouse. The sequence runs out 1 residue before the end of the CDR3; the remainder is reconstructed from the germline J gene. The rearrangement uses TRBV31 and TRBJ2-5, with 12 nucleotides matching TRBD2. V shed 3 bases, J shed 3 bases, and the junction held 1 base outside the gene matches. The CDR3 is 14 residues long. From germline, CDR1 is GKSSPN and CDR2 SITVG. The CDR3 region is CAWSGLGGQDTQYF. Partial CDR3 DNA: TGTGCCTGGAGCGGACTGGGGGGGCAAGACACCCAGTAC. Using reference TRBV31 and TRBJ2-5 for the parts outside the CDR3, the full variable domain is AQTIHQWPVAEIKAVGSPLSLGCTIKGKSSPNLYWYWQATGGTLQQLFYSITVGQVESVVQLNLSASRPKDDQFILSTEKLLLSHSGFYLCAWSGLGGQDTQYFGPGTRLLVL.

Concerning this clone itself: Gene names refer to mouse genes. From the germline J gene comes the end of the CDR3, since the read stops 1 residue before it. This chain uses TRBV31 with TRBJ2-7; D call uncertain. Germline V gene sequence: CDR1 GKSSPN, CDR2 SITVG. This CDR3 has 12 amino acids. The ends were cut back, 2 bases at V and 0 bases at J, with 5 bases in the middle. CDR3 bases read: TGTGCCTGGAGTAGGAACTCCTATGAACAGTAC. This gives the protein CAWSRNSYEQY. The CDR3 as a whole reads CAWSRNSYEQYF.

This clone was observed a single time. The genes are named according to mouse. From the germline J gene comes the end of the CDR3, since the read stops 1 residue before it. This chain links TRBV31 with TRBJ1-4; no definite D call. The CDR3 extends over 13 amino acids. V shed 2 bases and J shed 0 bases, with 4 bases lying between them. Germline V gene lookup returns CDR1 GKSSPN and CDR2 SITVG. CDR3 sequence: CAWSAISNERLFF. CDR3 bases read: TGTGCCTGGAGTGCAATTTCCAACGAAAGATTATTT. The full variable domain, in which reference TRBV31 and TRBJ1-4 provide the parts outside the CDR3, is AQTIHQWPVAEIKAVGSPLSLGCTIKGKSSPNLYWYWQATGGTLQQLFYSITVGQVESVVQLNLSASRPKDDQFILSTEKLLLSHSGFYLCAWSAISNERLFFGHGTKLSVL.

Regarding this clone: The gene names given are mouse names. The CDR3 is cut off 1 residue early in the read; its end comes from the germline J gene. The rearrangement links TRBV31 to TRBJ1-3; no clear D. Germline-derived CDR1 and CDR2 are GKSSPN and SITVG. The germline V and J ends were trimmed by 3 bases and 0 bases, with 9 bases remaining between them. The CDR3 extends over 14 amino acids. The CDR3 spells CAWSDGNSGNTLYF. The DNA read from the CDR3 is TGTGCCTGGAGCGACGGGAATTCTGGAAATACGCTCTAT.

Points on this clone: Gene names denote mouse genes. The read gets to within 1 residue of the CDR3 end, and the germline J gene fills in the rest. The chain uses TRBV1 and TRBJ1-1; TRBD1 might be the D (5 bases). CDR3 length equals 15 residues. V was clipped by 0 bases and J by 0 bases, with 8 bases between them. From germline, CDR1 is NSQYPW and CDR2 LRSPGD (reference sequence). CDR3 DNA (partial): TGCACCTGCAGTGCAGATCGCAGGGCAAACACAGAAGTCTTC. Translated, it gives CTCSADRRANTEVF. The entire CDR3 protein reads CTCSADRRANTEVFF.

To note about this clone: Germline and genes: mouse. The CDR3 end is not reached by the read, which stops 1 residue before it; the germline J gene fills it in. The V and J genes are TRBV5 and TRBJ1-6; 10 nucleotides agree with TRBD1. TRBJ1-6 is designated an ORF whose function remains uncertain. Germline CDR1 LGHNA, CDR2 YNLKQL (reference sequence). V trimming: 4 bases; J trimming: 7 bases; junction bases outside the gene matches: 4. This CDR3 has 15 amino acids. Incomplete CDR3 DNA: TGTGCCAGCAGCCTCGGGACAGGGGAGAATTCGCCCCTCTAC. Its protein is CASSLGTGENSPLY. The full CDR3 protein reads CASSLGTGENSPLYF.

On this clone itself: The genes and germline here are from mouse. The read stops 1 residue short of the end of the CDR3; the missing end is completed from the germline J gene. This chain uses TRBV1 with TRBJ2-3; the D is unclear. V gave up 0 bases and J gave up 0 bases, with 4 bases separating them. This CDR3 spans 14 amino acids. CDR1 NSQYPW and CDR2 LRSPGD come from the germline V gene (reference sequence). CDR3 amino acids: CTCSADPSAETLYF. The sequenced part of the CDR3 DNA is TGCACCTGCAGTGCAGATCCTAGTGCAGAAACGCTGTAT.

Concerning this clone itself: The genes and germline here are from mouse. Read data end 1 residue before the CDR3 end; the end is taken from the germline J gene. The chain has TRBV29 and TRBJ2-7; TRBD1 aligns across 9 bases. CDR3 length: 13 residues. Germline loops: CDR1 MSHET, CDR2 SYDVDS. Unmatched junction bases numbered 3, after V lost 5 bases and J lost 4 bases. CDR3: CASSPDRGYEQYF. Incomplete CDR3 DNA: TGTGCTAGCAGTCCGGACAGGGGTTATGAACAGTAC.

Regarding this clone: Gene names are mouse gene names. Coverage ceases 1 residue before the CDR3 finishes, and the germline J gene fills in the end. The chain has TRBV13-3 and TRBJ2-3; TRBD2 agrees at 9 bases. With V trimmed by 5 bases and J by 0 bases, 1 base remained unmatched. CDR3 length equals 14 residues. The germline gives CDR1 NNHDY, CDR2 SYVADS. CDR3 loop: CASRTGGSAETLYF. The covered CDR3 bases are TGTGCCAGCAGAACTGGGGGGAGTGCAGAAACGCTGTAT.

About this clone itself: Gene names are mouse gene names. The read halts 1 residue ahead of the CDR3 end, with the missing end drawn from the germline J gene. The chain combines TRBV31 with TRBJ2-7; a weak D match, TRBD1 (5 bases). The CDR3 is made up of 13 amino acids. V was pared by 0 bases and J by 1 base, with 7 bases between. Germline values: CDR1 GKSSPN, CDR2 SITVG. This CDR3 reads CAWSLRGSYEQYF. The sequenced part of the CDR3 DNA is TGTGCCTGGAGTCTAAGGGGTTCCTATGAACAGTAC. The entire variable domain, with the rest obtained from reference TRBV31 and TRBJ2-7, is as follows: AQTIHQWPVAEIKAVGSPLSLGCTIKGKSSPNLYWYWQATGGTLQQLFYSITVGQVESVVQLNLSASRPKDDQFILSTEKLLLSHSGFYLCAWSLRGSYEQYFGPGTRLTVL.

This clone was seen more than once but under ten times. The genes are named according to mouse. The read terminates 1 residue before the CDR3 end, so the remaining end is supplied by the germline J gene. J is TRBJ2-7 and V is TRBV14, with D possibly matching TRBD2 (6 bases). In germline, CDR1 is SGHDT, CDR2 FRDEAV. The V end lost 2 bases, the J end lost 5 bases, and 8 bases lay between the germline ends. CDR3 size: 12 residues. The sequenced CDR3 bases are TGTGCCAGCAGTTTTCGGGGGGATGAACAGTAC. Translated: CASSFRGDEQY. The complete CDR3 protein is CASSFRGDEQYF.

Points on this clone: The genes and germline here are from mouse. Coverage ceases 1 residue before the CDR3 finishes, and the germline J gene fills in the end. V is TRBV24 and J is TRBJ1-2; 8 nucleotides agree with TRBD1. The trim removed 2 bases at V and 4 bases at J, leaving 3 bases unmatched. Looked up from germline, CDR1 is KGHTA and CDR2 is FRNEEI. The CDR3 loop spans 14 amino acids. The CDR3 here is CASSLQGAGSDYTF. The sequenced part of the CDR3 DNA is TGTGCCAGCAGTCTGCAGGGGGCGGGCTCCGACTACACC.

As to this clone: All gene names here are mouse names. The read falls 1 residue short of the CDR3 end, and the missing part is taken from the germline J gene. The chain couples TRBV31 to TRBJ2-2, with D maybe TRBD1 (6 bases). The germline gives CDR1 GKSSPN, CDR2 SITVG. Deletions cut 3 bases from V and 0 bases from J, with 8 bases between. The CDR3 totals 14 residues. CDR3 DNA, as far as it was read: TGTGCCTGGAGAGGGACAACAAACACCGGGCAGCTCTAC. This sequence encodes CAWRGTTNTGQLY. The CDR3 in full is CAWRGTTNTGQLYF.

As regards this clone: Gene names follow the mouse nomenclature. The CDR3 extends 1 residue past the end of the read, so its final part is completed from the germline J gene. The chain couples TRBV13-1 to TRBJ1-1, with D possibly being TRBD1 (6 bases). The CDR3 consists of 14 residues. Germline assignment: CDR1 NSHNY and CDR2 SYGAGN. Trimming removed 0 bases at V and 4 bases at J, with 10 bases between. CDR3 protein: CASSDGGAGTEVFF. The covered CDR3 bases are TGTGCCAGCAGTGATGGGGGGGCGGGCACAGAAGTCTTC.

As to this clone: The germline and genes are mouse ones. The CDR3 is cut off 1 residue early in the read; its end comes from the germline J gene. This rearrangement joins TRBV29 to TRBJ2-2; 7 nucleotides line up with TRBD1. The germline CDR1 and CDR2 sequences are MSHET and SYDVDS. The CDR3 loop spans 14 amino acids. With 5 bases clipped from V and 2 bases from J, the junction kept 2 bases outside the gene matches. The CDR3 region is CASSATGNTGQLYF. The CDR3 bases that were read are TGTGCTAGCAGTGCGACAGGGAACACCGGGCAGCTCTAC.

This clone appeared once. Gene names denote mouse genes. With the read ending 1 residue before the CDR3 end, the germline J gene is used to fill in that end. The chain links TRBV2 to TRBJ2-3; D is perhaps TRBD2 (5 bases). V lost 2 bases, J lost 0 bases, and 12 bases lay in between. Germline values: CDR1 LGHNA, CDR2 YSYQKL. The CDR3 totals 16 residues. The CDR3 spells CASSQHRRTSAETLYF. The CDR3 bases that were read are TGTGCCAGCAGCCAACACAGACGGACTAGTGCAGAAACGCTGTAT.

This clone was detected once. Gene and germline names: mouse. The CDR3 DNA, read in part, is TGTGCCAGCAGCCGGAGGGCTGGGGGGGCGGGTGCAGAAACGCTGTAT. Its translation: CASSRRAGGAGAETLY. The full CDR3 is CASSRRAGGAGAETLYF. The rearrangement links TRBV5 to TRBJ2-3; 10 nucleotides agree with TRBD2. Read data end 1 residue before the CDR3 end; the end is taken from the germline J gene. Trimming at V came to 4 bases and at J to 1 base, leaving 8 bases not matched to a gene. Germline V gene lookup returns CDR1 LGHNA and CDR2 YNLKQL (reference sequence). CDR3 length equals 17 residues.

This clone appeared once. Gene names and germline match the mouse. The observed sequence ends 1 residue before the CDR3 terminus, with the missing tail filled in from the germline J gene. The V and J genes are TRBV19 and TRBJ2-5; either TRBD1 or TRBD2 may supply D (5 bases each). The CDR3 has 14 residues. V dropped 0 bases and J dropped 5 bases, with 10 bases sitting between them. Germline V lookup: CDR1 FNHDT, CDR2 SITEND (reference sequence). CDR3 region: CASSIGGGGDTQYF. The CDR3 DNA, read in part, is TGTGCCAGCAGTATAGGCGGGGGAGGAGACACCCAGTAC.

Remarks on this clone: At one end, the junction sequence differs from germline, possibly due to a read error. Gene names denote mouse genes. The read falls 1 residue short of the CDR3 end, and the missing part is taken from the germline J gene. Other DNA sequences in this specimen translate into the identical CDR3. The V gene is TRBV5, the J gene TRBJ2-3; D possibly corresponds to TRBD1 (7 bases). Germline V gives CDR1 LGHNA, CDR2 YNLKQL (reference sequence). The CDR3 is made up of 15 amino acids. The part of the CDR3 DNA that was read is TGTGCCAGTAGCCAAGAGGGGGCTGGTGCAGAAACGCTGTAT. It codes for CASSQEGAGAETLY. The CDR3 in full is CASSQEGAGAETLYF.

About this clone itself: Gene and germline names: mouse. The missing CDR3 end, 1 residue past where the read stops, is filled in from the germline J gene. The chain recombines TRBV19 with TRBJ1-2, with 7 bases identical to TRBD1. V lost 2 bases, J lost 4 bases, and 8 bases stayed unmatched. The CDR3 extends over 15 amino acids. The germline gives CDR1 FNHDT, CDR2 SITEND (reference sequence). The DNA read from the CDR3 is TGTGCCAGCAGTATTGGAGGGGGCGGGCGCTCCGACTACACC. The encoded protein is CASSIGGGGRSDYT. Given in full, the CDR3 is CASSIGGGGRSDYTF.

Notes on this clone: The genes are named according to mouse. The read ends 1 residue early relative to the CDR3; the germline J gene fills the gap. The chain has TRBV1 and TRBJ1-4; D is uncertain. Germline V CDR1 and CDR2: NSQYPW, LRSPGD (reference sequence). This CDR3 has 16 amino acids. Trimming removed 0 bases from V and 0 bases from J, with 8 bases in between. The part of the CDR3 DNA that was read is TGCACCTGCAGTGCAGATCTAACAGTTTCCAACGAAAGATTATTT. Translating it yields CTCSADLTVSNERLF. The CDR3 in its entirety is CTCSADLTVSNERLFF. Based on the CDR3 plus reference TRBV1 and TRBJ1-4, the full variable domain is VTLLEQNPRWRLVPRGQAVNLRCILKNSQYPWMSWYQQDLQKQLQWLFTLRSPGDKEVKSLPGADYLATRVTDTELRLQVANMSQGRTLYCTCSADLTVSNERLFFGHGTKLSVL.